These T cell receptor beta chains were read from a single sample in a study of identifying expanded T cells in peripheral blood. The protocol was immunoSEQ multiplex PCR, while the TCRdb copy is restricted to in-frame clones and leaves out a portion. The profile shows 120,000 or so clones, approximately 84% of them singletons. Sample: blood. The receptors stem from a person aged 18-70 years in good health. Both conserved end residues are part of each CDR3. Fields, in order: D gene, clone size, J gene, V gene, CDR3 protein, CDR3 DNA. The D gene is left open where the match is weak. Clone size, where shown, is once, few, many, or a class for clones that have expanded.

NA NA TRBJ1-6 TRBV28 CASSLSSLNSPLHF TGTGCCAGCAGTTTATCCTCTCTCAATTCACCCCTCCACTTT
TRBD2 NA TRBJ2-3 TRBV2 CASRVAGNTDTQYF TGTGCCAGCAGGGTAGCGGGTAACACAGATACGCAGTATTTT
TRBD1 NA TRBJ1-6 TRBV11-3 CASSSGQGAAAHSPLHF TGTGCCAGCAGCTCCGGACAGGGGGCGGCGGCCCATTCACCCCTCCACTTT
NA NA TRBJ1-1 TRBV19 CASSIVGGTEAFF TGTGCCAGTAGTATTGTTGGAGGCACTGAAGCTTTCTTT
TRBD2 NA TRBJ2-1 TRBV29-1 CSVFGLAGAYGSYNEQFF TGCAGCGTTTTTGGGCTAGCGGGGGCATATGGCTCCTACAATGAGCAGTTCTTC
NA NA TRBJ1-4 TRBV19 CASSIRPTGSGEKLFF TGTGCCAGTAGTATACGGCCCACAGGGTCGGGCGAAAAACTGTTTTTT
TRBD1 NA TRBJ1-5 TRBV6-5 CASRADRGSRQPQHF TGTGCCAGCAGAGCGGACAGGGGGTCTCGTCAGCCCCAGCATTTT
NA NA TRBJ2-2 TRBV9 CASSVTGLGGELFF TGTGCCAGCAGCGTCACAGGGTTAGGGGGGGAGCTGTTTTTT
TRBD1 NA TRBJ1-6 TRBV7-8 CASSGPTGISSRNSPLHF TGTGCCAGCAGCGGACCGACAGGGATCTCCTCTCGTAATTCACCCCTCCACTTT
NA NA TRBJ1-5 TRBV6-1 CASRGGGGSNQPQHF TGTGCCAGCAGGGGGGGAGGGGGGAGCAATCAGCCCCAGCATTTT
TRBD2 NA TRBJ2-2 TRBV2 CASSDRGPGRAGELFF TGTGCCAGCAGTGATCGGGGCCCTGGGAGGGCCGGGGAGCTGTTTTTT
NA NA TRBJ2-5 TRBV10-3 CAISESWETQYF TGTGCCATCAGTGAGTCCTGGGAGACCCAGTACTTC
TRBD1 NA TRBJ1-1 TRBV25-1 CASSDTGGGGAFF TGTGCCAGCAGTGATACAGGGGGCGGGGGAGCTTTCTTT
NA NA TRBJ2-7 TRBV5-1 CASTTSGDEQYF TGCGCCAGCACCACCTCTGGGGACGAGCAGTACTTC
TRBD1 few TRBJ2-7 TRBV4-1 CASSQRPGQRTYEQYF TGCGCCAGCAGCCAGCGCCCGGGACAGAGGACATACGAGCAGTACTTC
NA NA TRBJ2-5 TRBV18 CASSPPSPETQYF TGTGCCAGCTCACCACCCAGTCCGGAGACCCAGTACTTC
NA NA TRBJ2-2 TRBV6-6 CASSEDRNTGELFF TGTGCCAGCAGCGAGGACAGAAACACCGGGGAGCTGTTTTTT
NA NA TRBJ2-5 TRBV7-3 CASSFSGVKEETQYF TGTGCCAGCAGCTTCTCCGGGGTTAAGGAAGAGACCCAGTACTTC
NA NA TRBJ2-2 TRBV6-5 CASSRNTGELFF TGTGCCAGCAGTAGAAACACCGGGGAGCTGTTTTTT
TRBD1 NA TRBJ1-2 TRBV7-2 CASTGGQGYGYTF TGTGCCAGCACCGGGGGACAGGGCTATGGCTACACCTTC
TRBD1 NA TRBJ1-2 TRBV5-1 CASSYTGGNDYGYTF TGCGCCAGCAGTTACACAGGGGGTAATGACTATGGCTACACCTTC
NA NA TRBJ1-5 TRBV7-2 CASSPRVNQPQHF TGTGCCAGCAGCCCCAGGGTTAATCAGCCCCAGCATTTT
TRBD2 NA TRBJ2-7 TRBV15 CATSSGLRLAGEQYF TGTGCCACCAGCAGTGGGTTGCGACTAGCGGGCGAGCAGTACTTC
NA NA TRBJ2-7 TRBV10-1 CATQADPGREQYF TGCGCCACCCAAGCAGATCCCGGACGAGAGCAGTACTTC
TRBD1 NA TRBJ1-2 TRBV5-6 CASSPGQGATYGYTF TGTGCCAGCAGCCCGGGACAGGGGGCTACTTATGGCTACACCTTC
NA NA TRBJ2-1 TRBV2 CASGLTGRQFF TGTGCCAGCGGATTGACAGGTAGACAGTTCTTC
NA NA TRBJ2-3 TRBV12-5 CASGLTQTDTQYF TGTGCTAGTGGTCTCACTCAGACAGATACGCAGTATTTT
NA NA TRBJ1-1 TRBV2 CASSELNAPVSNTEAFF TGTGCCAGCAGTGAACTCAATGCCCCCGTGTCCAACACTGAAGCTTTCTTT
TRBD1 once TRBJ2-7 TRBV19 CASSIGTGSYEQYF TGTGCCAGTAGTATTGGGACAGGCTCCTACGAGCAGTACTTC
NA NA TRBJ1-5 TRBV6-6 CASSYSKGDGNQPQHF TGTGCCAGCAGTTACTCGAAGGGGGACGGCAATCAGCCCCAGCATTTT
NA NA TRBJ2-6 TRBV30 CAWTHFGEMTF TGTGCCTGGACCCACTTCGGGGAAATGACTTTC
NA NA TRBJ2-7 TRBV30 CAWSSGFEQYF TGTGCCTGGAGTTCAGGGTTCGAGCAGTACTTC
TRBD1 NA TRBJ1-1 TRBV5-6 CASTYLQGWAEAFF TGTGCCAGCACCTACTTACAGGGGTGGGCTGAAGCTTTCTTT
NA NA TRBJ2-1 TRBV9 CASSPTGSGYNEQFF TGTGCCAGCAGCCCCACTGGTTCGGGCTACAATGAGCAGTTCTTC
NA once TRBJ2-7 TRBV2 CASSFYEQYF TGTGCCAGCAGCTTTTACGAGCAGTACTTC
NA medium-sized TRBJ2-5 TRBV7-2 CASSSYGETQYF TGTGCCAGCAGCTCGTATGGAGAGACCCAGTACTTC
NA NA TRBJ2-7 TRBV4-1 CASSQVLQGLSYEQYF TGCGCCAGCAGCCAGGTTCTACAGGGTCTGTCCTACGAGCAGTACTTC
NA NA TRBJ2-3 TRBV9 CASSVRGVGTDTQYF TGTGCCAGCAGCGTCAGGGGGGTAGGAACAGATACGCAGTATTTT
NA NA TRBJ1-5 TRBV4-3 CASSQDWSQPQHF TGCGCCAGCAGCCAAGATTGGAGTCAGCCCCAGCATTTT
NA NA TRBJ1-1 TRBV7-9 CASSLLVGSEAFF TGTGCCAGCAGCCTACTAGTAGGTTCTGAAGCTTTCTTT
NA NA TRBJ1-1 TRBV4-3 CASSPGKLLTFF TGCGCCAGCAGCCCCGGGAAGCTCCTGACTTTCTTT
NA once TRBJ1-2 TRBV4-3 CASSQSNYGYTF TGCGCCAGCAGCCAGAGTAACTATGGCTACACCTTC